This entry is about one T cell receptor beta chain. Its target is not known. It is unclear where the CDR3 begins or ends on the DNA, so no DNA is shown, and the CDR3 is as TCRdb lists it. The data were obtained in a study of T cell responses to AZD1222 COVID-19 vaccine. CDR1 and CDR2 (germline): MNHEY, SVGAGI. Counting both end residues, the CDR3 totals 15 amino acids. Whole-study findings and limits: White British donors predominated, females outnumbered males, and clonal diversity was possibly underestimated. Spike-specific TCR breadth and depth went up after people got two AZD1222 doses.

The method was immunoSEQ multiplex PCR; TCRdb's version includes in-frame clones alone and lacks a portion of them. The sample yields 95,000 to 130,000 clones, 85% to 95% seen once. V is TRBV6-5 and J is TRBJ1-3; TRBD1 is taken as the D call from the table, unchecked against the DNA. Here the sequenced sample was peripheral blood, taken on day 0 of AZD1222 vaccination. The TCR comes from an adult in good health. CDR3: CASSSSTGPRNTIYF.